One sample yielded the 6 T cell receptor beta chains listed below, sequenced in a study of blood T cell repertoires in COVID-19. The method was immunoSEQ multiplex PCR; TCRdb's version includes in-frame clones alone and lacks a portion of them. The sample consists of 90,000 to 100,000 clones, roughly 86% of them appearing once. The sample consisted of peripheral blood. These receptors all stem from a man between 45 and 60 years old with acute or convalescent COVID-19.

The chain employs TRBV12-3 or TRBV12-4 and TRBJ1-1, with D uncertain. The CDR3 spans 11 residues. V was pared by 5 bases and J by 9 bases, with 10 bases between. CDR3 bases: TGTGCCAGCAGTCTCCAGGCCAAAGCTTTCTTT. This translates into CASSLQAKAFF.

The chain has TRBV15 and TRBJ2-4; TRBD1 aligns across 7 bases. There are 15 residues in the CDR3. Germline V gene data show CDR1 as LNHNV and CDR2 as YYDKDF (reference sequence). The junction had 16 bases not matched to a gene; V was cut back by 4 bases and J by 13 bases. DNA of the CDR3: TGTGCCACCAGCACGGGGCCGCGACAGGGTGGCGGGCAGTACTTC. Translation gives CATSTGPRQGGGQYF.

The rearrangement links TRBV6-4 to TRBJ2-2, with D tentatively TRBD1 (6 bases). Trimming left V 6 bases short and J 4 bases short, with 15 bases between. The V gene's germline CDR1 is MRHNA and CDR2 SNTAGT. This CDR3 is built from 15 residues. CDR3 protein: CASRKAQGSTGELFF. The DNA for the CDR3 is TGTGCCAGCAGGAAGGCACAGGGCAGCACCGGGGAGCTGTTTTTT.

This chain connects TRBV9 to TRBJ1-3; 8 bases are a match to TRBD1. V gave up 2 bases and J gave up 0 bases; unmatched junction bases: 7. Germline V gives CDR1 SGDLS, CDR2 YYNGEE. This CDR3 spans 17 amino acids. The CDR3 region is CASSVGTGQISGNTIYF. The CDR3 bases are TGTGCCAGCAGCGTGGGGACAGGCCAGATCTCTGGAAACACCATATATTTT.

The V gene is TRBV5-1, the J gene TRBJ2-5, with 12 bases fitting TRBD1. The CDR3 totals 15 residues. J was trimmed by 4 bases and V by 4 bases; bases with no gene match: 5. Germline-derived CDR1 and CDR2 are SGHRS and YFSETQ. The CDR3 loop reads CASSAGQGARETQYF. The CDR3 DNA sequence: TGCGCCAGCAGCGCGGGACAGGGGGCACGAGAGACCCAGTACTTC.

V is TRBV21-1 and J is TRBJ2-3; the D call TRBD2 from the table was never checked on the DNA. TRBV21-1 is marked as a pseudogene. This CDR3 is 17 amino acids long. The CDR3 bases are TGTGCCAGCAGCTCAGGGCTAGCGGGAGGATGCACAGATACGCAGTATTTT. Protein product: CASSSGLAGGCTDTQYF.